The entry below gives a single T cell receptor beta chain sequence along with its context. What it binds is not known. Trimming removed 5 bases from V and 2 bases from J, with 5 bases in between. The germline V gene encodes CDR1 SNHLY and CDR2 FYNNEI. CDR3 length: 12 amino acids. This specimen belongs to a study of shared clonotypes between healthy human individuals. The study, taken as a whole, reports: Rarefaction indicated that sorted-subset sequencing remained incomplete although depth was large.

Per sorted-subset replicate PCR, input was approximately 0.2 ug DNA, representing roughly 30,000 T cell genomes. This table comes from immunoSEQ multiplex PCR, and its TCRdb copy is limited to in-frame clones, with some not included. Among around 2.5 million clones listed, 80% to 95% were seen once. Into CD45RA+ naive and CD45RA-negative memory subsets, the CD4+ cells were split. The specimen sequenced was naive CD4+ T cells from PBMCs. Subset given: CD45RA+ positively selected. This TCR came from a man aged 18 to 29 in good health. Some clones in this sample may be carry-over from other donors' samples. The V gene is TRBV2, the J gene TRBJ2-3; D gene unclear. CDR3 in amino acids: CASSKNTDTQYF. The CDR3, as DNA: TGTGCCAGCAGTAAGAACACAGATACGCAGTATTTT.